The clone carrying this TCR beta chain occurred once. Antigen specificity is unknown. This specimen comes from a study of OX40 agonist ivuxolimab in advanced cancers. Study context: Patients in dose escalation had liver, melanoma, kidney or head and neck cancers. Antecedent anti-PD-1, anti-PD-L1 or anti-CTLA-4 therapy was permissible, with under 50% having received some. Study results and caveats: In general, CD8+ T cells held more expanded clones than CD4+ did, on average.

There are 14 residues in the CDR3. Germline V gives CDR1 MDHEN, CDR2 SYDVKM. The V segment lost 6 bases and the J segment 1 base; nucleotides outside the gene matches: 2. The repertoire was sequenced with immunoSEQ multiplex PCR; TCRdb's copy has only in-frame clones and lacks some. The sample has almost 90,000 clones; approximately 91% are singletons. Sample: CD4+ or CD8+ T cells sorted from blood, taken in a trial of the OX40 agonist ivuxolimab. The chain uses TRBV28 and TRBJ1-2; 10 positions match TRBD1. This TCR was sampled from an adult with an advanced solid tumor such as melanoma, head and neck, liver or kidney cancer. CDR3 DNA sequence: TGTGCCAGCAGGGACAGGGGGAGTAACTATGGCTACACCTTC. Translated, it gives CASRDRGSNYGYTF.